These 22 T cell receptor beta chains were all obtained from the same sample, sequenced in a study of T cell responses to AZD1222 COVID-19 vaccine. Generated by immunoSEQ multiplex PCR, the TCRdb table keeps only in-frame clones and is missing some. Among roughly 150,000 clones listed, about 90% were seen once. Sequenced material: peripheral blood, taken 28 days after the second AZD1222 dose. The receptors here all came from an adult who received the AZD1222 COVID-19 vaccine.

The chain links TRBV4-1 to TRBJ1-6; D is possibly TRBD1 (5 bases). Germline CDR1 is MGHRA and CDR2 is YSYEKL. The ends were cut back, 1 base at V and 10 bases at J, with 17 bases in the middle. The CDR3 has 16 residues. The CDR3 spells CASSQGRWDSGSPLHF. CDR3 in DNA: TGCGCCAGCAGCCAAGGTCGGTGGGACTCCGGCTCACCCCTCCACTTT.

This chain links TRBV7-9 with TRBJ2-2; D is uncertain. The CDR3 spans 14 residues. The germline V gene encodes CDR1 SEHNR and CDR2 FQNEAQ (reference sequence). The V end was cut by 1 base, the J end by 4 bases, with 7 bases between. The CDR3 DNA reads as TGTGCCAGCAGCTTAGGACAAGTCACCGGGGAGCTGTTTTTT. Its protein is CASSLGQVTGELFF.

The chain uses TRBV7-8 and TRBJ1-6; D uncertain. V gave up 1 base and J gave up 9 bases, with 13 bases separating them. CDR1 is SGHVS, CDR2 FQNEAQ, per germline. This CDR3 has 15 amino acids. The CDR3 sequence: CASSLGAAVTSPLHF. Written as DNA, the CDR3 is TGTGCCAGCAGCTTAGGGGCAGCAGTTACTTCACCCCTCCACTTT.

The chain is built from TRBV19 and TRBJ1-1, with D perhaps matching TRBD1 (5 bases). The CDR3 is made up of 15 amino acids. Germline V gene lookup returns CDR1 LNHDA and CDR2 SQIVND (reference sequence). V lost 3 bases and J lost 0, with 11 bases in between. CDR3: CASSIPRALNTEAFF. The CDR3 nucleotides are TGTGCCAGTAGTATTCCCAGGGCATTGAACACTGAAGCTTTCTTT.

This clone was picked up one time. The V gene is TRBV19, the J gene TRBJ1-1; TRBD1 aligns across 8 bases. The CDR3 contains 14 residues. V gave up 5 bases and J gave up 1 base; unmatched junction bases: 3. The germline CDR1 and CDR2 sequences are LNHDA and SQIVND (reference sequence). The CDR3 loop is CASSQGAENTEAFF. The CDR3 region has the DNA TGTGCCAGTAGTCAGGGGGCTGAGAACACTGAAGCTTTCTTT.

The rearrangement joins TRBV7-3 to TRBJ2-3; 14 positions match TRBD2. V trimming: 4 bases; J trimming: 5 bases; junction bases outside the gene matches: 2. Germline assignment: CDR1 SGHTA and CDR2 FQGTGA. The CDR3 sequence is 15 residues long. CDR3: CASSSGLAGGDTQYF. The CDR3 nucleotides read TGTGCCAGCAGCTCCGGACTAGCGGGGGGAGATACGCAGTATTTT.

The sample holds one count of this clone. The CDR3 DNA is TGTGCCAGCAGCTGGGGAACCTACACTGAAGCTTTCTTT. Protein sequence: CASSWGTYTEAFF. The rearrangement uses TRBV12-3 or TRBV12-4 and TRBJ1-1; D is uncertain. The V and J ends lost 6 bases and 3 bases respectively, with 11 bases between them. The CDR3 sequence is 13 residues long.

The gene calls are TRBV6-1 and TRBJ1-1, with 7 bases fitting TRBD1. Germline V CDR1 and CDR2: MNHNS, SASEGT. J was trimmed by 5 bases and V by 0 bases; bases with no gene match: 9. This CDR3 region has 16 residues. CDR3 sequence (DNA): TGTGCCAGCAGTGAAGCGGGGATCAGGGGGAAGACTGAAGCTTTCTTT. Its translation is CASSEAGIRGKTEAFF.

The chain links TRBV15 to TRBJ1-2; perhaps TRBD1 as D (5 bases). Trimming took off 1 base at V and 5 bases at J, with 11 bases between the two ends. Germline lookup yields CDR1 LNHNV and CDR2 YYDKDF (reference sequence). The CDR3 length is 14 residues. CDR3 nucleotides: TGTGCCACCAGCAGAGTAGCGGGGGGATATGGCTACACCTTC. Translating gives CATSRVAGGYGYTF.

V usage is TRBV7-6 and J usage is TRBJ2-1; 11 bases match TRBD2. The J segment lost 5 bases and the V segment lost 5 bases, leaving 8 bases of the junction unmatched. This CDR3 contains 16 residues. CDR1 and CDR2 from the germline V gene are SGHVS and FNYEAQ. The CDR3 DNA sequence: TGTGCCAGCAGCATCTTACTAGCGGGGGTCAACAATGAGCAGTTCTTC. Translation gives CASSILLAGVNNEQFF.

V and J are TRBV5-4 and TRBJ2-1; TRBD2 matches 13 bases. CDR3 length: 16 residues. Germline-derived CDR1 and CDR2 are SGHNT and YYREEE (reference sequence). Losses at the gene ends were 0 bases for V and 4 bases for J; bases not matched to a gene: 1. The CDR3 DNA reads as TGTGCCAGCAGCTTGGGGGGACTAGCGGGGTACAATGAGCAGTTCTTC. Translated, it gives CASSLGGLAGYNEQFF.

The V and J genes are TRBV27 and TRBJ2-7, with 11 bases fitting TRBD2. The CDR3 is made up of 16 amino acids. Germline V gene lookup returns CDR1 MNHEY and CDR2 SMNVEV (reference sequence). V lost 6 bases and J lost 1; bases outside the gene matches: 8. Here the CDR3 reads CASRASGGLRSYEQYF. CDR3 DNA: TGTGCCAGCAGGGCTAGCGGGGGGCTCCGGTCCTACGAGCAGTACTTC.

This chain links TRBV13 with TRBJ2-7, with TRBD2 as a possible D gene (6 bases). Deletions cut 0 bases from V and 1 base from J, with 7 bases between. This CDR3 region has 14 residues. Germline V gene data show CDR1 as PRHDT and CDR2 as FYEKMQ (reference sequence). The CDR3 DNA reads TGTGCCAGCAGCTTAGGGGAGGGGTCCTACGAGCAGTACTTC. This translates into CASSLGEGSYEQYF.

The J gene is TRBJ2-3, the V gene TRBV9, with D hard to call. Germline values: CDR1 SGDLS, CDR2 YYNGEE. The length of the CDR3 is 14 residues. V dropped 4 bases and J dropped 4 bases, with 13 bases sitting between them. This CDR3 reads CASSPPVDADTQYF. DNA for the CDR3: TGTGCCAGCAGCCCTCCCGTAGATGCAGATACGCAGTATTTT.

To note about this clone: Other DNA sequences within the sample encode an identical CDR3. This rearrangement joins TRBV18 to TRBJ2-7; D remains ambiguous. Looked up from germline, CDR1 is KGHSH and CDR2 is LQKENI. The V gene lost 1 base and the J gene lost 3 bases, with 4 bases spanning the gap. The CDR3 contains 12 residues. The CDR3 loop is CASSPRDYEQYF. The CDR3 bases are TGTGCCAGCTCACCACGGGACTACGAGCAGTACTTC.

The chain combines TRBV30 with TRBJ1-2; D not resolved. V lost 3 bases and J 8 bases, leaving 10 bases between the germline ends. This CDR3 contains 11 residues. Germline V CDR1 and CDR2: GTSNPN, SVGIG (reference sequence). The CDR3 region has the DNA TGTGCCTGGAGCCGCTCGGGGGGCTACACCTTC. Translating gives CAWSRSGGYTF.

The chain uses TRBV5-1 and TRBJ2-3; 7 bases are a match to TRBD2. V was clipped by 0 bases and J by 2 bases; unmatched bases: 6. The germline V gene has CDR1 SGHRS and CDR2 YFSETQ. This CDR3 contains 16 residues. CDR3 coding DNA: TGCGCCAGCAGCTTGGCCGCGCGGGGGATCACAGATACGCAGTATTTT. Its translation is CASSLAARGITDTQYF. Full variable domain (outside the CDR3, taken from reference TRBV5-1 and TRBJ2-3): KAGVTQTPRYLIKTRGQQVTLSCSPISGHRSVSWYQQTPGQGLQFLFEYFSETQRNKGNFPGRFSGRQFSNSRSEMNVSTLELGDSALYLCASSLAARGITDTQYFGPGTRLTVL.

The chain uses TRBV6-6 and TRBJ1-6; TRBD1 is a possible D gene (6 bases). Trimming stripped 5 bases from V and 10 bases from J, with 12 bases between. The CDR3 loop spans 13 amino acids. Germline V gene sequence: CDR1 MNHNY, CDR2 SVGAGI (reference sequence). For the CDR3, the DNA is TGTGCCAGCAGTGACACAGGGAGCTCACCCCTCCACTTT. The encoded protein is CASSDTGSSPLHF.

The CDR3 DNA sequence: TGTGCCAGCAGCTTAATGGAGGTGAACACTGAAGCTTTCTTT. Translation: CASSLMEVNTEAFF. The V call is TRBV7-9, the J call TRBJ1-1; D not certain. The CDR3 sequence is 14 residues long. CDR1 and CDR2 from the germline V gene are SEHNR and FQNEAQ (reference sequence). Trimming removed 2 bases at V and 0 bases at J, with 7 bases between.

The chain employs TRBV5-1 and TRBJ1-5, with 8 bases matching TRBD1. The CDR3 loop spans 14 amino acids. The ends lost 3 bases at V and 4 bases at J; junction bases unmatched: 3. Germline V gene data show CDR1 as SGHRS and CDR2 as YFSETQ. The CDR3 DNA follows: TGCGCCAGCAGCTACACAGGGGGAAATCAGCCCCAGCATTTT. Residues: CASSYTGGNQPQHF.

CDR3 in DNA: TGCAGCGTTGTTAGTCACAACAATGAGCAGTTCTTC. Translated, it gives CSVVSHNNEQFF. The chain employs TRBV29-1 and TRBJ2-1, with D hard to call. Germline V CDR1 and CDR2: SQVTM, ANQGSEA. This CDR3 has 12 amino acids. V lost 4 bases, J lost 5 bases, and 9 bases lay in between.

The genes are TRBV2 and TRBJ1-6; D is unclear. V was cut by 8 bases and J by 0 bases, with 14 bases left in between. In germline, CDR1 is SNHLY, CDR2 FYNNEI. The CDR3 is 16 amino acids. The CDR3 DNA follows: TGTGCCAGCCGTCTGGCATTTAGCTCCTATAATTCACCCCTCCACTTT. This translates into CASRLAFSSYNSPLHF. The complete variable domain, with remaining parts taken from reference TRBV2 and TRBJ1-6, reads EPEVTQTPSHQVTQMGQEVILRCVPISNHLYFYWYRQILGQKVEFLVSFYNNEISEKSEIFDDQFSVERPDGSNFTLKIRSTKLEDSAMYFCASRLAFSSYNSPLHFGNGTRLTVT.